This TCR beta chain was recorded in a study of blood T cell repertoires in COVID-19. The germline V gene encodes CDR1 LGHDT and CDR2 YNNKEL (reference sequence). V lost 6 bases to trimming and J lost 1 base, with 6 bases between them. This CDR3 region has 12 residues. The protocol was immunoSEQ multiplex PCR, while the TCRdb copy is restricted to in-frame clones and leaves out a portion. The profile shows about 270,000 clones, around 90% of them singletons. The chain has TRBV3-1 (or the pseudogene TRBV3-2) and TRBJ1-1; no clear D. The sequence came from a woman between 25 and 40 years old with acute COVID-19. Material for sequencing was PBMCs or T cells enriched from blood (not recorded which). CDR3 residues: CASRRQNTEAFF. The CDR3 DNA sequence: TGTGCCAGCAGGCGACAGAACACTGAAGCTTTCTTT.